The T cell receptor (beta chain) under discussion was sequenced for a study of CD8+CD57+ T cells in acquired aplastic anemia. Study as a whole: Sorted CD4+ and CD8+ cells yielded DNA averaging around 3.2 ug. In CD4+ cells, healthy donors produced an average of around 9.9 million reads.

TCR beta VDJ combinations and CDR3 sequences were profiled from genomic DNA. TCRdb passed the reads through MiXCR, listing each CDR3 protein once. The profile shows about 420,000 distinct CDR3 sequences, roughly 68% of them singletons. This CDR3 is 16 amino acids long. The V and J ends lost 6 bases and 4 bases respectively, with 16 bases between them. This clonotype appeared many times. The clonotype was recovered from a human donor in good health, serving as a control. Material for sequencing was sorted CD4+, CD8+, or CD8+CD57+ T cells (not recorded which) from PBMCs. This rearrangement joins TRBV12-3 or TRBV12-4 to TRBJ2-6; D perhaps matches TRBD2 (6 bases). The CDR3 reads CASRPAGSRGANVLTF. The CDR3 DNA reads as TGTGCCAGCAGACCCGCCGGGAGCAGAGGGGCCAACGTCCTGACTTTC.